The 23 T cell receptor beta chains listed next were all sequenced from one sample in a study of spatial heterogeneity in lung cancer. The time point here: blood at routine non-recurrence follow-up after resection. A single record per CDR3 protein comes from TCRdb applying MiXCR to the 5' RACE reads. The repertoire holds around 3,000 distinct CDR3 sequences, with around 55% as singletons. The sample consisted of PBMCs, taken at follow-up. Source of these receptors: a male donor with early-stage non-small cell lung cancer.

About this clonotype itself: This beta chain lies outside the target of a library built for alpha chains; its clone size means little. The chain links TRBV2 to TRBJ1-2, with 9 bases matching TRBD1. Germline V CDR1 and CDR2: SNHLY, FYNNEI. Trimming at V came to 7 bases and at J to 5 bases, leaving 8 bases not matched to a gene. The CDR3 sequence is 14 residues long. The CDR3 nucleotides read TGTGCCAGCACCGCGGACAGGGGTTATTATGGCTACACCTTC. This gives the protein CASTADRGYYGYTF.

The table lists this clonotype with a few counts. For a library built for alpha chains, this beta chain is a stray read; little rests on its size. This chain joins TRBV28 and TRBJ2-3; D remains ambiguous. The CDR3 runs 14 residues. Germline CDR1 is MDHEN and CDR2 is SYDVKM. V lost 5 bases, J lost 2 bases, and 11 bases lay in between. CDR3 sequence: CASSLTINTDTQYF. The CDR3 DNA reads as TGTGCCAGCAGTCTAACTATCAACACAGATACGCAGTATTTT.

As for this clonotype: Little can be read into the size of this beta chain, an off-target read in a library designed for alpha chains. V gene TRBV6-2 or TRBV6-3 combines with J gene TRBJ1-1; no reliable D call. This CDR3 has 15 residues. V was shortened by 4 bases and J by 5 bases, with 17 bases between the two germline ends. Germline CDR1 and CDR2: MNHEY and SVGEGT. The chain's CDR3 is CASSSTKGGNTEAFF. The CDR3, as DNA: TGTGCCAGCAGTTCTACCAAGGGAGGTAATACTGAAGCTTTCTTT.

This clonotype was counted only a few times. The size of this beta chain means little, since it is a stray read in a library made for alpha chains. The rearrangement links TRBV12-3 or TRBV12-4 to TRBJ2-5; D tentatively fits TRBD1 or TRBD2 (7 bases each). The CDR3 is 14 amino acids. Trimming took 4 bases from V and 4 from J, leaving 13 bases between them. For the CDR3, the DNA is TGTGCCAGCAGTTCTACAGGGGAGGGAGAGACCCAGTACTTC. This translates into CASSSTGEGETQYF.

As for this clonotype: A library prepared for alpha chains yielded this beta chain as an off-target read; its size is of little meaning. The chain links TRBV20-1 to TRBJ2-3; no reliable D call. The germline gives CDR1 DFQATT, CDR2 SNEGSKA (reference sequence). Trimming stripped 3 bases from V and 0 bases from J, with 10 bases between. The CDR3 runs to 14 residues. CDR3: CSARDRQSTDTQYF. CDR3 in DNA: TGCAGTGCTAGGGACCGGCAGAGCACAGATACGCAGTATTTT.

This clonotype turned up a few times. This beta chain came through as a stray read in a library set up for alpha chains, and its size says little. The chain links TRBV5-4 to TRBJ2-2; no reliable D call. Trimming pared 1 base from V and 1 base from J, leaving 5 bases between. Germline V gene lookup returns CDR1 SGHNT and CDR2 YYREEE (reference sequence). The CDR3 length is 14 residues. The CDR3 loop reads CASSLLVNTGELFF. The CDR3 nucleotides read TGTGCCAGCAGCTTGCTAGTGAACACCGGGGAGCTGTTTTTT. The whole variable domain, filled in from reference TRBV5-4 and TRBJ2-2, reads ETGVTQSPTHLIKTRGQQVTLRCSSQSGHNTVSWYQQALGQGPQFIFQYYREEENGRGNFPPRFSGLQFPNYSSELNVNALELDDSALYLCASSLLVNTGELFFGEGSRLTVL.

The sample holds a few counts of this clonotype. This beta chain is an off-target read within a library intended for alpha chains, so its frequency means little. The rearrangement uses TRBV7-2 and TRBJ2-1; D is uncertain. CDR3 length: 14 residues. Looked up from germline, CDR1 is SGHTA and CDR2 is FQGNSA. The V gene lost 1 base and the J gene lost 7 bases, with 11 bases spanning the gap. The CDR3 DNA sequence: TGTGCCAGCAGCTTAGATCGTGGAATAAATGAGCAGTTCTTC. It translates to CASSLDRGINEQFF.

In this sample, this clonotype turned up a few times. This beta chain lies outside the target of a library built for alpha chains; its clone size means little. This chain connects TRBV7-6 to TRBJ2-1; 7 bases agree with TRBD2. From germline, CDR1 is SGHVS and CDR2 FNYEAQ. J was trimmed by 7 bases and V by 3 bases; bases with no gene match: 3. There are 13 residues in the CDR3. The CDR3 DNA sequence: TGTGCCAGCAGCTTGGACGGGAGGAATGAGCAGTTCTTC. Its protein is CASSLDGRNEQFF.

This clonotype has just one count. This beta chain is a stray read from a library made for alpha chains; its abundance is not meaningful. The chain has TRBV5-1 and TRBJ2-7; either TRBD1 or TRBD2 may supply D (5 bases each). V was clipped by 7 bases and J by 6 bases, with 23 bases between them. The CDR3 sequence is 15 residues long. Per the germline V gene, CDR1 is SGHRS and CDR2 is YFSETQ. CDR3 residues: CASSDVTGADGEQYF. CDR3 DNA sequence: TGCGCCAGCTCTGACGTTACAGGAGCGGATGGCGAGCAGTACTTC.

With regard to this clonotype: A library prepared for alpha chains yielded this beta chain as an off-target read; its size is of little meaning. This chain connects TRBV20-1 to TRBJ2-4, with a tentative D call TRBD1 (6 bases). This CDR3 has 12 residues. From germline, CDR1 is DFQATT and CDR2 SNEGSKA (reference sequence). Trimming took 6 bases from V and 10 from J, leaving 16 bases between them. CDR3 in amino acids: CSAEDGTHIQYF. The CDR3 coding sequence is TGCAGTGCGGAAGACGGGACACATATTCAGTACTTC.

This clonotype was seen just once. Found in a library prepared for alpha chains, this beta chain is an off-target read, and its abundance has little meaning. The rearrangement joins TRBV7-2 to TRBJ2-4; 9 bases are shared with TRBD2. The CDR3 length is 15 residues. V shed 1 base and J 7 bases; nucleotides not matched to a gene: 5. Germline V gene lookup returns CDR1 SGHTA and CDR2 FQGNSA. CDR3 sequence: CASSLDPSGDNIQYF. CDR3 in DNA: TGTGCCAGCAGCTTAGATCCTAGCGGGGACAACATTCAGTACTTC.

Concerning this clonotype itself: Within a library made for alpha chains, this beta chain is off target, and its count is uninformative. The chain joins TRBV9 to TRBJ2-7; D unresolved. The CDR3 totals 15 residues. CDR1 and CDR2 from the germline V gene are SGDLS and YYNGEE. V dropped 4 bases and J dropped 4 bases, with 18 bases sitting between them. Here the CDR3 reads CASSPETSRAYEQYF. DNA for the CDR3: TGTGCCAGCAGCCCTGAAACCTCTAGGGCTTACGAGCAGTACTTC.

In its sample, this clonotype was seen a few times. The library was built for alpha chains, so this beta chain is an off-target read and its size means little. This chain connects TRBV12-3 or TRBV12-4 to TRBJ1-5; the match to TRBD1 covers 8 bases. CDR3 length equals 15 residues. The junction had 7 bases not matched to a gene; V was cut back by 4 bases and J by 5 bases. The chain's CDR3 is CASSSAQGEYQPQHF. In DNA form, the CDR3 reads TGTGCCAGCAGTTCCGCACAGGGGGAATATCAGCCCCAGCATTTT.

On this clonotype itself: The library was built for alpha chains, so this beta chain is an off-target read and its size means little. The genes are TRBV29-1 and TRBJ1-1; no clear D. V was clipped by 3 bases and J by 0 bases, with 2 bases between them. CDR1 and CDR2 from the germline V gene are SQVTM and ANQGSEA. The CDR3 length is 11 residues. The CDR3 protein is CSVELNTEAFF. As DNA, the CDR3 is TGCAGCGTTGAGCTGAACACTGAAGCTTTCTTT.

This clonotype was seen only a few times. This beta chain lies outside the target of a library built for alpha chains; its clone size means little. CDR3 nucleotides: TGCAGTGCGCGGGACAGGGTAGACCACGAGCAGTACTTC. Residues: CSARDRVDHEQYF. The V and J genes are TRBV20-1 and TRBJ2-7; 9 bases are shared with TRBD1. Losses at the gene ends were 6 bases for V and 5 bases for J; bases not matched to a gene: 8. The CDR3 runs to 13 residues. CDR1 is DFQATT, CDR2 SNEGSKA, per germline (reference sequence).

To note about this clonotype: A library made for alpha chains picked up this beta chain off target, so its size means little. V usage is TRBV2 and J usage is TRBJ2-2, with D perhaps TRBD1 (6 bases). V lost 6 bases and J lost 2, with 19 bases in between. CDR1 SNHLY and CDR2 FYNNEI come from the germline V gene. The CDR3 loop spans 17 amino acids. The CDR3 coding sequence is TGTGCCAGCAGAGGGGACATATCTGGCCCCAACACCGGGGAGCTGTTTTTT. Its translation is CASRGDISGPNTGELFF.

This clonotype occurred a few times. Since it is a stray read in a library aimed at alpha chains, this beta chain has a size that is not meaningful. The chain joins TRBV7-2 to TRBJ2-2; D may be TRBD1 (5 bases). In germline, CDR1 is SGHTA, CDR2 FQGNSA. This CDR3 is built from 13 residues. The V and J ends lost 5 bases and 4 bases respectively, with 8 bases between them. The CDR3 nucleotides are TGTGCCAGCAGCGGAAGGGGCACCGGGGAGCTGTTTTTT. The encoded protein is CASSGRGTGELFF.

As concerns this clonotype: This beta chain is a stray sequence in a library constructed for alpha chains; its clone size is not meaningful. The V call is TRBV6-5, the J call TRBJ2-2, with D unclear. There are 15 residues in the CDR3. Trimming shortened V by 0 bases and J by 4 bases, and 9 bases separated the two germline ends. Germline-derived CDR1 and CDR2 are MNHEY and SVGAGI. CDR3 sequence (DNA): TGTGCCAGCAGTTACTCAGCTATTCTCACCGGGGAGCTGTTTTTT. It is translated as CASSYSAILTGELFF.

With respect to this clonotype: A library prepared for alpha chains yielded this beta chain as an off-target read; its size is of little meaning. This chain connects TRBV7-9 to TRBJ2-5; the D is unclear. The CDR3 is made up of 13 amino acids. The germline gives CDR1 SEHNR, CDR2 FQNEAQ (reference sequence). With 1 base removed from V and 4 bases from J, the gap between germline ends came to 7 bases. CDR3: CASSLVPIETQYF. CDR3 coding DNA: TGTGCCAGCAGCTTAGTGCCGATAGAGACCCAGTACTTC.

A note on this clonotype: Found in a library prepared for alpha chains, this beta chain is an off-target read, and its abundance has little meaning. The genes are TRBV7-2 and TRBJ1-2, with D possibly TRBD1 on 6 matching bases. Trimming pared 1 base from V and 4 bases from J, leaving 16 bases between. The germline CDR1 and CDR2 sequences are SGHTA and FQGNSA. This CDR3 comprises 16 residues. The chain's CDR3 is CASSLVWGRGPYGYTF. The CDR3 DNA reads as TGTGCCAGCAGCTTAGTTTGGGGCAGGGGCCCCTATGGCTACACCTTC.

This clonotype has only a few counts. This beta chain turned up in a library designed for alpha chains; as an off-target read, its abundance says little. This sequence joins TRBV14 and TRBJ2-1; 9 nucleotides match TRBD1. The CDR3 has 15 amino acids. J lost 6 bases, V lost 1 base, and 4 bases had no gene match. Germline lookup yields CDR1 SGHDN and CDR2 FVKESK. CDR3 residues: CASSQVQDRGNEQFF. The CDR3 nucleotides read TGTGCCAGCAGCCAAGTTCAGGACAGGGGCAATGAGCAGTTCTTC.

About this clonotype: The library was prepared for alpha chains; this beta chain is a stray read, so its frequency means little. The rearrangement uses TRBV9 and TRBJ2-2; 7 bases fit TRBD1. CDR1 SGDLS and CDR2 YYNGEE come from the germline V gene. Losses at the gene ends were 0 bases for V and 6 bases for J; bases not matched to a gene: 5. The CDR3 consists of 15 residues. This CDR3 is CASSVGYRGSGELFF. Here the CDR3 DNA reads TGTGCCAGCAGCGTAGGGTACAGGGGTTCCGGGGAGCTGTTTTTT.

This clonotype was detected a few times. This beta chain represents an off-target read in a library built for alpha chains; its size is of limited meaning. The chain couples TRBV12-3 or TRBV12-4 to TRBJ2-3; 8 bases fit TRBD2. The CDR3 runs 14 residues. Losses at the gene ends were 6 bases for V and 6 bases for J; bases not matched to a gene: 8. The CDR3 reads CASRQTGGHDTQYF. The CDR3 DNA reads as TGTGCCAGCAGGCAGACGGGAGGGCACGATACGCAGTATTTT.